One T cell receptor (beta chain) is described in this entry. The sample originates from a study of blood T cell repertoires in COVID-19. Across the study: Italy, Spain and the United States were the sources of the convalescent and acute COVID-19 samples. The cDNA or gDNA used as material had been derived from T cells, B-cell-depleted T cells, or PBMCs.

This CDR3 region has 13 residues. CDR1 and CDR2 from the germline V gene are LNHNV and YYDKDF (reference sequence). Trimming removed 1 base from V and 6 bases from J, with 8 bases in between. In the authors' workflow: The authors estimated nucleated cell counts from reference gene primer amplification. Clones were read by immunoSEQ multiplex PCR, and TCRdb kept only the in-frame ones, dropping some. V and J calls plus clone size are reproduced from that table; the DNA served to infer D and trimming. There are about 160,000 clones in the sample; 85% to 95% occur only once, and around 2% lies in the top ten.

This chain uses TRBV15 with TRBJ2-3; tentative D call: TRBD2 (5 bases). Sequencing input: peripheral blood. The clonotype comes from a woman in her sixties or seventies with COVID-19, enrolled during active disease. The DNA for the CDR3 is TGTGCCACCAGCAGAGGGACTTCTGATACGCAGTATTTT. Its translation: CATSRGTSDTQYF.